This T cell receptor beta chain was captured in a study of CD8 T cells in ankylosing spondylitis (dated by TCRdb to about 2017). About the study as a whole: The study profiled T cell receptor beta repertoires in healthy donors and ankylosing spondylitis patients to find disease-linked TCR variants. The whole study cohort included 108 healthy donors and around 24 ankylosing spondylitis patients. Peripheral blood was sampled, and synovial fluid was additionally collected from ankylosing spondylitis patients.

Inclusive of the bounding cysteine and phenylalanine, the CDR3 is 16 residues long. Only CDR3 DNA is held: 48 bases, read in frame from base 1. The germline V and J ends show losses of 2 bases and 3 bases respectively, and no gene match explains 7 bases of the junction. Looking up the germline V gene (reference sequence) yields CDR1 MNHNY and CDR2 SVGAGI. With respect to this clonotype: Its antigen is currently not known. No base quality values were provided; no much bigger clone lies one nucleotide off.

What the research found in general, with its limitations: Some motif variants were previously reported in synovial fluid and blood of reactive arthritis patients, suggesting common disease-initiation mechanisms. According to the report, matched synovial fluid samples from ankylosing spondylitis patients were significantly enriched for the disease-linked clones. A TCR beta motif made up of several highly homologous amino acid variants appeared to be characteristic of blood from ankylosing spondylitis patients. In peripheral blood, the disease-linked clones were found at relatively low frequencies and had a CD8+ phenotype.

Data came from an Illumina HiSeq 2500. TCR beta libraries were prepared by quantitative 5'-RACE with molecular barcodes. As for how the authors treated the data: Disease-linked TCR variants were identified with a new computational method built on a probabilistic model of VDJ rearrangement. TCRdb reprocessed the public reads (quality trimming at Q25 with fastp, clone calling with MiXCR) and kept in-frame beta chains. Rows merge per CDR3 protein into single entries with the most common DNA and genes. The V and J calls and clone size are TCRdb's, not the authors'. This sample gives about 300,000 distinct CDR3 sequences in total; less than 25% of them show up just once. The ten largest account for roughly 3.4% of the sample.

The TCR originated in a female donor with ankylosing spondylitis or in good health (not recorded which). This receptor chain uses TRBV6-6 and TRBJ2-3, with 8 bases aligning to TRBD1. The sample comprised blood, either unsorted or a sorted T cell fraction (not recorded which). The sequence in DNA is TGTGCCAGCAGTTACGCCCGGACAGGGCTAACAGATACGCAGTATTTT. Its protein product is CASSYARTGLTDTQYF.